The next 31 T cell receptor beta chains were all read from a single sample in a study of CD8 T cells in ankylosing spondylitis. TCRdb independently ran MiXCR on the 5' RACE reads; one entry per CDR3 protein. The top ten clones hold 12% of a sample with about 130,000 distinct CDR3 sequences, roughly 7.3% of them seen once. Specimen: blood, either unsorted or a sorted T cell fraction (not recorded which). The source is a male donor with ankylosing spondylitis or in good health (not recorded which).

This clonotype was recorded at least ten times. At one boundary the junction diverges from the germline segment, which might be a read error. The genes are TRBV12-3 or TRBV12-4 and TRBJ1-1; D remains ambiguous. The CDR3 runs to 14 residues. The CDR3 loop is CASPRPAGNAEAFF. The CDR3 DNA is TGTGCCAGCCCGCGACCAGCGGGGAACGCTGAAGCTTTCTTT.

This clonotype was seen repeatedly, ten times or more. The chain couples TRBV5-1 to TRBJ2-3; D is possibly TRBD2 (5 bases). V lost 2 bases and J lost 6, with 10 bases in between. Germline V gene lookup returns CDR1 SGHRS and CDR2 YFSETQ. This CDR3 region has 13 residues. The CDR3 coding sequence is TGCGCCAGCAGCTTACGGAGGACGGATACGCAGTATTTT. This translates into CASSLRRTDTQYF.

This clonotype was recorded many times. As DNA, the CDR3 is TGCAGTGCCCATAGAGGAGGTGATAGGGAACCTACGCAGTATTTT. This sequence encodes CSAHRGGDREPTQYF. This chain links TRBV20-1 with TRBJ2-3, with D maybe TRBD2 (5 bases). The CDR3 loop spans 15 amino acids. Germline lookup yields CDR1 DFQATT and CDR2 SNEGSKA (reference sequence). Trimming stripped 6 bases from V and 8 bases from J, with 24 bases between.

This clonotype was recorded at least ten times. This CDR3 reads CASSPRPGHYSGANVLTF. CDR3 nucleotides: TGTGCCAGCAGCCCCCGACCGGGACACTACTCTGGGGCCAACGTCCTGACTTTC. The genes are TRBV5-6 and TRBJ2-6; TRBD1 is a possible D gene (6 bases). This CDR3 contains 18 residues. CDR1 is SGHDT, CDR2 YYEEEE, per germline. The ends were cut back, 4 bases at V and 0 bases at J, with 17 bases in the middle.

This clonotype showed up many times. The rearrangement joins TRBV20-1 to TRBJ1-6, with D unclear. The CDR3 has 13 amino acids. Trimming removed 0 bases from V and 6 bases from J, with 6 bases in between. Per germline, CDR1 DFQATT and CDR2 SNEGSKA (reference sequence). CDR3 DNA: TGCAGTGCTAGAGAGACCAGTAATTCACCCCTCCACTTT. This encodes CSARETSNSPLHF.

This clonotype came up many times. CDR3 region: CASEGMENTEAFF. The DNA of the CDR3 is TGTGCCAGCGAAGGTATGGAGAACACTGAAGCTTTCTTT. The rearrangement uses TRBV12-3 or TRBV12-4 and TRBJ1-1; D is unclear. V shed 8 bases and J shed 1 base, with 11 bases lying between them. CDR3 length: 13 residues.

This clonotype showed up many times. This sequence joins TRBV7-2 and TRBJ1-6; D is undetermined. The ends were cut back, 5 bases at V and 6 bases at J, with 8 bases in the middle. Germline V gene sequence: CDR1 SGHTA, CDR2 FQGNSA. The length of the CDR3 is 13 residues. This CDR3 reads CASSPGPNSPLHF. CDR3 in DNA: TGTGCCAGCAGCCCAGGTCCTAATTCACCCCTCCACTTT.

The genes are TRBV29-1 and TRBJ2-1; D unclear. Germline loops: CDR1 SQVTM, CDR2 ANQGSEA. Trimming removed 2 bases from V and 4 bases from J, with 15 bases in between. There are 15 residues in the CDR3. CDR3 nucleotide sequence: TGCAGCGTTGAATTTCGGGCAGGCGTTTACAATGAGCAGTTCTTC. It is translated as CSVEFRAGVYNEQFF.

This clonotype was seen ten or more times. V is TRBV12-3 or TRBV12-4 and J is TRBJ2-7; D is possibly TRBD1 or TRBD2 (5 bases each). The CDR3 has 14 amino acids. Trimming stripped 7 bases from V and 3 bases from J, with 16 bases between. CDR3 nucleotide sequence: TGTGCCAGCACTCCCGGGACGGAAGTCTACGAGCAGTACTTC. Amino acid sequence: CASTPGTEVYEQYF.

This clonotype was counted at least ten times. This chain uses TRBV7-2 with TRBJ1-2; 7 bases line up with TRBD1. Germline assignment: CDR1 SGHTA and CDR2 FQGNSA. The CDR3 contains 15 residues. J gave up 5 bases and V 0 bases, and 6 bases lay outside the gene matches. In nucleotides, the CDR3 is TGTGCCAGCAGCTTAGCCCCGGGACAGCTTTATGGCTACACCTTC. Protein: CASSLAPGQLYGYTF.

Turning to this clonotype: A much bigger clone sits one base away, suggesting this may be a read error. This chain links TRBV5-1 with TRBJ2-2; possible D gene TRBD1, 6 bases. This CDR3 has 14 amino acids. The germline V gene encodes CDR1 SGHRS and CDR2 YFSETQ. The CDR3 nucleotides are TGCGCCAGCAGCTTAACAGGGTCGGCCGGGGTGCTGTTTTTT. Translated: CASSLTGSAGVLFF.

The chain recombines TRBV7-6 with TRBJ1-1; TRBD1 matches 9 bases. The V and J ends lost 4 bases and 11 bases, in that order; junction bases with no gene match: 11. Per germline, CDR1 SGHVS and CDR2 FNYEAQ. This CDR3 has 14 residues. CDR3 bases: TGTGCCAGCAGCTCCCTACAGGGGGCCGGAACGGCTTTCTTT. Amino acid sequence: CASSSLQGAGTAFF.

This clonotype was recorded at least ten times. The chain has TRBV20-1 and TRBJ1-1, with 7 bases identical to TRBD1. Germline V lookup: CDR1 DFQATT, CDR2 SNEGSKA (reference sequence). The length of the CDR3 is 13 residues. Trimming at V came to 5 bases and at J to 5 bases, leaving 8 bases not matched to a gene. The CDR3 DNA is TGCAGTGCTGGCCCCACAGGGGTAACTGAAGCTTTCTTT. Residues: CSAGPTGVTEAFF.

This clonotype has a count of ten or more. The chain employs TRBV20-1 and TRBJ2-7; 7 bases align to TRBD1. CDR1 and CDR2 from the germline V gene are DFQATT and SNEGSKA (reference sequence). The CDR3 runs 14 residues. After removal of 6 bases from V and 0 bases from J, the junction contained 8 bases not matched to a gene. The CDR3 protein is CSAEGTASSYEQYF. The CDR3 bases are TGCAGTGCCGAAGGGACAGCGAGCTCCTACGAGCAGTACTTC.

This clonotype has a count of ten or more. The rearrangement links TRBV5-1 to TRBJ2-1, with 12 bases fitting TRBD2. Germline lookup yields CDR1 SGHRS and CDR2 YFSETQ. V lost 3 bases to trimming and J lost 2 bases; unmatched junction nucleotides: 6. The CDR3 totals 17 residues. The CDR3 nucleotides are TGCGCCAGCAGCTCACGACTAGCGGGAGCTCCCTACAATGAGCAGTTCTTC. Translated, it gives CASSSRLAGAPYNEQFF.

This clonotype was picked up many times. The chain joins TRBV7-9 to TRBJ2-3; TRBD2 agrees at 7 bases. Trimming took 5 bases from V and 5 from J; bases not matched to a gene: 7. Germline V gene sequence: CDR1 SEHNR, CDR2 FQNEAQ (reference sequence). The CDR3 loop spans 14 amino acids. The CDR3 spells CASSHPSSGDTQYF. CDR3 coding DNA: TGTGCCAGCAGCCACCCATCTAGCGGAGATACGCAGTATTTT.

This clonotype has ten or more counts. The V and J genes are TRBV20-1 and TRBJ2-7; 9 bases map to TRBD2. The CDR3 covers 15 residues. Per the germline V gene, CDR1 is DFQATT and CDR2 is SNEGSKA (reference sequence). J gave up 4 bases and V 5 bases, and 12 bases lay outside the gene matches. This CDR3 is CSAPGGAGGNYEQYF. In nucleotides, the CDR3 is TGCAGTGCTCCCGGAGGAGCGGGAGGAAATTACGAGCAGTACTTC.

Many counts were recorded for this clonotype. The rearrangement uses TRBV18 and TRBJ2-5, with D tentatively TRBD2 (5 bases). This CDR3 has 11 amino acids. The V gene lost 8 bases and the J gene lost 5 bases, with 9 bases spanning the gap. The germline V gene encodes CDR1 KGHSH and CDR2 LQKENI. In DNA, the CDR3 is TGTGCCAGCAGCCCGGGGGAGACCCAGTACTTC. This translates into CASSPGETQYF.

This clonotype has a count of ten or more. The V gene is TRBV15, the J gene TRBJ2-4, with a weak D call TRBD2 (6 bases). V was cut by 0 bases and J by 1 base, with 13 bases left in between. The germline gives CDR1 LNHNV, CDR2 YYDKDF (reference sequence). The CDR3 length is 17 residues. CDR3 in amino acids: CATSRDLGGDAKNIQYF. The CDR3 DNA reads TGTGCCACCAGCAGAGATCTGGGCGGGGACGCCAAAAACATTCAGTACTTC.

This clonotype was seen many times. This chain connects TRBV28 to TRBJ2-1, with a weak D call TRBD2 (6 bases). CDR1 and CDR2 (germline): MDHEN, SYDVKM. V was shortened by 2 bases and J by 6 bases, with 14 bases between the two germline ends. The CDR3 totals 15 residues. The CDR3 bases are TGTGCCAGCAGTTTAAGGGGACTCATCCGCAATGAGCAGTTCTTC. Protein product: CASSLRGLIRNEQFF. The full variable domain, rest sourced from reference TRBV28 and TRBJ2-1, is DVKVTQSSRYLVKRTGEKVFLECVQDMDHENMFWYRQDPGLGLRLIYFSYDVKMKEKGDIPEGYSVSREKKERFSLILESASTNQTSMYLCASSLRGLIRNEQFFGPGTRLTVL.

About this clonotype itself: Possible read error: a much larger clone is one base away. The chain has TRBV5-1 and TRBJ1-2, with TRBD1 matching 10 bases. The CDR3 sequence is 14 residues long. The junction had 6 bases not matched to a gene; V was cut back by 4 bases and J by 6 bases. The germline gives CDR1 SGHRS, CDR2 YFSETQ. CDR3 nucleotide sequence: TGCGCCAGCAGCGGGGACAGGGGTTCTGATGGCTACACCTTC. Its translation is CASSGDRGSDGYTF.

The gene calls are TRBV5-1 and TRBJ2-5; 7 bases map to TRBD2. The length of the CDR3 is 16 residues. The germline gives CDR1 SGHRS, CDR2 YFSETQ. V trimming: 0 bases; J trimming: 1 base; junction bases outside the gene matches: 6. Here the CDR3 reads CASSLGGGSTQETQYF. The CDR3 DNA sequence: TGCGCCAGCAGCTTGGGGGGAGGGTCAACCCAAGAGACCCAGTACTTC.

This clonotype was seen at least ten times. The J gene is TRBJ1-2, the V gene TRBV6-2 or TRBV6-3; perhaps TRBD1 as D (5 bases). Deletions cut 5 bases from V and 7 bases from J, with 38 bases between. The V gene's germline CDR1 is MNHEY and CDR2 SVGEGT. The CDR3 is 21 residues long. The CDR3 sequence is CASSPLLMLGRKRITEIGYTF. DNA of the CDR3: TGTGCCAGCAGTCCTCTTCTGATGTTGGGGCGAAAAAGAATTACGGAGATTGGCTACACCTTC.

The count of this clonotype is one. This chain uses TRBV18 with TRBJ2-1; 8 bases line up with TRBD1. CDR1 and CDR2 (germline): KGHSH, LQKENI. The CDR3 is 16 amino acids. V dropped 3 bases and J dropped 4; count of bases not matched to a gene: 8. DNA of the CDR3: TGTGCCAGCTCACCGGCGGGGCAGGGGGCTTACAATGAGCAGTTCTTC. It translates to CASSPAGQGAYNEQFF.

This clonotype was counted at least ten times. The chain has TRBV7-2 and TRBJ2-2; no firm D call. This CDR3 is 17 amino acids long. V was clipped by 4 bases and J by 0 bases, with 15 bases between them. Germline CDR1 SGHTA, CDR2 FQGNSA. The CDR3 loop is CASSSSLRAANTGELFF. The CDR3 bases are TGTGCCAGCAGCTCGTCCCTTCGGGCTGCGAACACCGGGGAGCTGTTTTTT. The entire variable domain, with the rest obtained from reference TRBV7-2 and TRBJ2-2, is as follows: GAGVSQSPSNKVTEKGKDVELRCDPISGHTALYWYRQSLGQGLEFLIYFQGNSAPDKSGLPSDRFSAERTGGSVSTLTIQRTQQEDSAVYLCASSSSLRAANTGELFFGEGSRLTVL.

This clonotype was recorded at least ten times. V usage is TRBV7-8 and J usage is TRBJ2-3; D is possibly TRBD1 or TRBD2 (5 bases each). This CDR3 has 15 amino acids. Trimming removed 7 bases at V and 2 bases at J, with 16 bases between. The germline gives CDR1 SGHVS, CDR2 FQNEAQ. This CDR3 is CASTAGGFNTDTQYF. CDR3 nucleotide sequence: TGTGCCAGCACCGCTGGGGGATTCAACACAGATACGCAGTATTTT.

This clonotype was recorded many times. CDR3 bases: TGTGCCACCAGCAGAGAGCTAGCGGGAGGTCCAGATACGCAGTATTTT. Its translation: CATSRELAGGPDTQYF. The genes are TRBV15 and TRBJ2-3, with 11 positions matching TRBD2. V lost 0 bases and J lost 4; bases outside the gene matches: 3. The CDR3 covers 16 residues. The germline V gene has CDR1 LNHNV and CDR2 YYDKDF (reference sequence). The full variable domain, its missing parts supplied by reference TRBV15 and TRBJ2-3, is DAMVIQNPRYQVTQFGKPVTLSCSQTLNHNVMYWYQQKSSQAPKLLFHYYDKDFNNEADTPDNFQSRRPNTSFCFLDIRSPGLGDTAMYLCATSRELAGGPDTQYFGPGTRLTVL.

This clonotype has ten or more counts. The J gene is TRBJ2-2, the V gene TRBV3-1; D remains ambiguous. Trimming left V 0 bases short and J 0 bases short, with 11 bases between. Germline CDR1 is LGHDT and CDR2 is YNNKEL (reference sequence). The CDR3 runs 17 residues. CDR3 sequence (DNA): TGTGCCAGCAGCCAAGATGCGGAGACTTCGAACACCGGGGAGCTGTTTTTT. Encoded protein: CASSQDAETSNTGELFF.

This clonotype showed up many times. This chain uses TRBV28 with TRBJ2-2, with TRBD2 matching 9 bases. The CDR3 is 17 residues long. V gave up 6 bases and J gave up 0 bases; unmatched junction bases: 8. Germline assignment: CDR1 MDHEN and CDR2 SYDVKM. CDR3: CASSPGTSSANTGELFF. CDR3 DNA: TGTGCCAGCAGCCCCGGGACTAGCAGCGCGAACACCGGGGAGCTGTTTTTT. Full variable domain (outside the CDR3, taken from reference TRBV28 and TRBJ2-2): DVKVTQSSRYLVKRTGEKVFLECVQDMDHENMFWYRQDPGLGLRLIYFSYDVKMKEKGDIPEGYSVSREKKERFSLILESASTNQTSMYLCASSPGTSSANTGELFFGEGSRLTVL.

This clonotype was found a few times. J is TRBJ2-7 and V is TRBV30; D could derive from TRBD1 or TRBD2 (6 bases each). The length of the CDR3 is 15 residues. V lost 0 bases, J lost 2 bases, and 14 bases lay in between. Germline CDR1 and CDR2: GTSNPN and SVGIG (reference sequence). The CDR3: CAWSVLGGLAYEQYF. The CDR3 nucleotides are TGTGCCTGGAGTGTACTAGGGGGGCTTGCCTACGAGCAGTACTTC. The full variable domain, in which reference TRBV30 and TRBJ2-7 provide the parts outside the CDR3, is SQTIHQWPATLVQPVGSPLSLECTVEGTSNPNLYWYRQAAGRGLQLLFYSVGIGQISSEVPQNLSASRPQDRQFILSSKKLLLSDSGFYLCAWSVLGGLAYEQYFGPGTRLTVT.

This clonotype was seen more than once but under ten times. V usage is TRBV5-1 and J usage is TRBJ2-3; 7 bases line up with TRBD1. CDR1 is SGHRS, CDR2 YFSETQ, per germline. The CDR3 consists of 14 residues. The junction had 4 bases not matched to a gene; V was cut back by 4 bases and J by 2 bases. The CDR3 here is CASSPQGTTDTQYF. The CDR3 bases are TGCGCCAGCAGCCCACAGGGGACCACAGATACGCAGTATTTT.